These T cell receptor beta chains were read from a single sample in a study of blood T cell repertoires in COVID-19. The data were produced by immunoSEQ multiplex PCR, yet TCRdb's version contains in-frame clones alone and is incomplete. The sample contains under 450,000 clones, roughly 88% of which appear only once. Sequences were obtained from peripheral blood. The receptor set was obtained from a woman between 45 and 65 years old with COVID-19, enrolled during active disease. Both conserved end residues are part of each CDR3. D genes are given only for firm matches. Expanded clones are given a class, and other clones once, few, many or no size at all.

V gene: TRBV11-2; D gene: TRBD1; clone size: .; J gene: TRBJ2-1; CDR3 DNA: TGTGCCAGCAGCGACAGGGTGGCGGCCAATGAGCAGTTCTTC; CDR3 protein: CASSDRVAANEQFF
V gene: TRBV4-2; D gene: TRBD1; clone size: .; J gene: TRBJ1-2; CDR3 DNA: TGTGCCAGCAGCCAAGATTGGAGACAGGGGTTGGACTATGGCTACACCTTC; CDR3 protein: CASSQDWRQGLDYGYTF
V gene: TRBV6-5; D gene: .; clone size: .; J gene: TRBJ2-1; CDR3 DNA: TGTGCCAGCAGTCCCCGACTAGGCAATGAGCAGTTCTTC; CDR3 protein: CASSPRLGNEQFF
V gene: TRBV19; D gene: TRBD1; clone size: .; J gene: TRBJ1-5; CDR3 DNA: TGTGCCAGCACCCTGGACAGGGGTAGCAATCAGCCCCAGCATTTT; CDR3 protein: CASTLDRGSNQPQHF
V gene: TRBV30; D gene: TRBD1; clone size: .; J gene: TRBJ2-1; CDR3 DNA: TGTGCCTGGAGTGAGGGGGCGAACCCCAGTGAGCAGTTCTTC; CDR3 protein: CAWSEGANPSEQFF
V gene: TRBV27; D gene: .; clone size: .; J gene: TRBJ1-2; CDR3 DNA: TGTGCCAGCAGTTTAGATCGGAGCTATGGCTACACCTTC; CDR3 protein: CASSLDRSYGYTF
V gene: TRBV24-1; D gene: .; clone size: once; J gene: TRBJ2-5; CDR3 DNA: TGTGCCACCAGTGACGCGCGAAGGACTCAAGAGACCCAGTACTTC; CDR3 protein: CATSDARRTQETQYF
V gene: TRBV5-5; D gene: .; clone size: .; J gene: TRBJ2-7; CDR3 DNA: TGTGCCAGCAGCTTGTGGACAGCGACCTACGAGCAGTACTTC; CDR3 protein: CASSLWTATYEQYF
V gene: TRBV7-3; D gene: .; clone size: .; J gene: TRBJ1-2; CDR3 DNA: TGTGCCAGCAGCCCCCGTTCCCGACGGGACTTCCACAGTGGCTACACCTTC; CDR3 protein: CASSPRSRRDFHSGYTF
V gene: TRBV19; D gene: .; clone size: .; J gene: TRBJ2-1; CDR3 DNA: TGTGCCAGTAGTACCGGCTCCTACAATGAGCAGTTCTTC; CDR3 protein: CASSTGSYNEQFF
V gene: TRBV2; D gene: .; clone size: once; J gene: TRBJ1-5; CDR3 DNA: TGTGCCAGCTCGAAGACTGTAGGAGATCAGCCCCAGCATTTT; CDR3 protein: CASSKTVGDQPQHF
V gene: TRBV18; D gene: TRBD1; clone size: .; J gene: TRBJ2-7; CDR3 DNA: TGTGCCAGCTCAGGTCAGGGGGACGAGCAGTACTTC; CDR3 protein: CASSGQGDEQYF
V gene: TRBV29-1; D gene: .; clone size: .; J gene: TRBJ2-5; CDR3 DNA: TGCAGCGTTGCAGAGCGGGTCCCCAGCGCGGAGACCCAGTACTTC; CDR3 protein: CSVAERVPSAETQYF
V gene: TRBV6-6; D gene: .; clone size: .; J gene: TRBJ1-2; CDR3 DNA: TGTGCCAGCAGTTACTCCCTCCGGACTACGGACTATGGCTACACCTTC; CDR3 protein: CASSYSLRTTDYGYTF
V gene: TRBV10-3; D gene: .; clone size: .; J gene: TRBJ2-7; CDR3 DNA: TGTGCCATCAGTGACAGGGGGGCCTACGAGCAGTACTTC; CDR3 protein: CAISDRGAYEQYF
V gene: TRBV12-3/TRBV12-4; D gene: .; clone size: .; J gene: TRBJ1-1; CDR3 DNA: TGTGCCAGCAGTTTACCGGGAGAAGCTTTCTTT; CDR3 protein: CASSLPGEAFF
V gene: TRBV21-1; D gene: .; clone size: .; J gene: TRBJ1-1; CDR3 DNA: TGTGCCAGCATCATACGAGACAGCAAAATGAACACTGAAGCTTTCTTT; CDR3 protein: CASIIRDSKMNTEAFF
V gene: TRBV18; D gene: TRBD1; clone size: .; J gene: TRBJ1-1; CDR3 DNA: TGTGCCAGCTCACCAACAGGGGGCACTGAAGCTTTCTTT; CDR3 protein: CASSPTGGTEAFF
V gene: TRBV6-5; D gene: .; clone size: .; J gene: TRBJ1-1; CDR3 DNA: TGTGCCACCTCGGGGACTGAAGCTTTCTTT; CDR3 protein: CATSGTEAFF
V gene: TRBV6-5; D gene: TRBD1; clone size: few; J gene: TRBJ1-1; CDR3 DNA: TGTGCCAGCAGTTACCAGGGGGGCACTGAAGCTTTCTTT; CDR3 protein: CASSYQGGTEAFF
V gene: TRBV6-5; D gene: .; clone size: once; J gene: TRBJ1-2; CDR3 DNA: TGTGCCAGCAGTTATGCGCAGGGACTTAACTATGGCTACACCTTC; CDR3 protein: CASSYAQGLNYGYTF
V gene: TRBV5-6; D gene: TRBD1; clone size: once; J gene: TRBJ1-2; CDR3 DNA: TGTGCCAGCAGCTTCACACGGCGGACAGGGGTAAACTATGGCTACACCTTC; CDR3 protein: CASSFTRRTGVNYGYTF
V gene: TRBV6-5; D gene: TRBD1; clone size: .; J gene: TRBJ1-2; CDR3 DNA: TGTGCCAGCCGGGACAGGGAGATCTATGGCTACACCTTC; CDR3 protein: CASRDREIYGYTF
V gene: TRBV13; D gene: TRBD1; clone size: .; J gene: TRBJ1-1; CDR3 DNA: TGTGCCAGCAGCTCCGGGACAGCGAACCCTGAAGCTTTCTTT; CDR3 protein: CASSSGTANPEAFF
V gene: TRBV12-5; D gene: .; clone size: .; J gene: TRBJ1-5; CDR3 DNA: TGTGCTAGTGGTTACCAGGAGGGATACAATCAGCCCCAGCATTTT; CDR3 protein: CASGYQEGYNQPQHF
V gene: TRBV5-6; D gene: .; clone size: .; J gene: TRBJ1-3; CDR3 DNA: TGTGCCAGCAGCTTGGTAGTGGGGGGCTCTGGAAACACCATATATTTT; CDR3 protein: CASSLVVGGSGNTIYF
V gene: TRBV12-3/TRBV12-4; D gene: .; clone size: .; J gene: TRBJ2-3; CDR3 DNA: TGTGCCAGCACCTCCAACAGGTTAGGGGGATATTTT; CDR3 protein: CASTSNRLGGYF
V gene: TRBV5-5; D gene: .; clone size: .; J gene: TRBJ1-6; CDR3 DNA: TGTGCCAGCAGCTTGGGGTGGGCTACTAATTCACCCCTCCACTTT; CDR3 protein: CASSLGWATNSPLHF
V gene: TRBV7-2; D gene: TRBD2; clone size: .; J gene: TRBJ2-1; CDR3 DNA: TGTGCCAGCAGCTTAGTAACGGTGGGGAGGGGCAGGGAGCAGTTCTTC; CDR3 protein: CASSLVTVGRGREQFF